The next 16 T cell receptor beta chains were all read from a single sample in a study of CD8 T cells in ankylosing spondylitis. Study observations and caveats: A TCR beta motif made of fewer than ten highly homologous variants seemed typical of ankylosing spondylitis blood.

Via MiXCR, TCRdb re-called the 5' RACE reads, giving one row per CDR3 protein. The sample lists just under 550,000 distinct CDR3 sequences, about 13% occurring once. These TCRs' antigens remain unknown. Sequencing was carried out using blood, either unsorted or a sorted T cell fraction (not recorded which). Source of these receptors: a male donor with ankylosing spondylitis.

This clonotype has only a few counts. The chain carries TRBV5-6 and TRBJ1-2, with D possibly matching TRBD1 (5 bases). The CDR3 totals 11 residues. Germline V lookup: CDR1 SGHDT, CDR2 YYEEEE. V was shortened by 4 bases and J by 8 bases, with 9 bases between the two germline ends. CDR3 sequence (DNA): TGTGCCAGCAGCCGCCGGGGCGGCTACACCTTC. Its translation: CASSRRGGYTF.

This clonotype was seen ten or more times. V gene TRBV20-1 combines with J gene TRBJ2-7; 11 bases are a match to TRBD2. This CDR3 region has 14 residues. Germline V CDR1 and CDR2: DFQATT, SNEGSKA (reference sequence). After removal of 5 bases from V and 2 bases from J, the junction contained 5 bases not matched to a gene. The CDR3 loop reads CSAGTSGLTYEQYF. As DNA, the CDR3 is TGCAGTGCTGGGACTAGCGGTCTAACCTACGAGCAGTACTTC.

This clonotype has a count of ten or more. J is TRBJ1-5 and V is TRBV12-3 or TRBV12-4, with D perhaps TRBD1 (6 bases). The CDR3 totals 15 residues. The germline V and J ends were trimmed by 5 bases and 8 bases, with 19 bases remaining between them. As DNA, the CDR3 is TGTGCCAGCAGTCCCCTAACAGGGTACGAAAAGCCCCAGCATTTT. Encoded protein: CASSPLTGYEKPQHF.

At least ten counts were recorded for this clonotype. The V call is TRBV12-3 or TRBV12-4, the J call TRBJ1-1; TRBD1 agrees at 8 bases. This CDR3 spans 14 amino acids. After removal of 6 bases from V and 0 bases from J, the junction contained 3 bases not matched to a gene. The CDR3 loop reads CASSRQGLNTEAFF. DNA for the CDR3: TGTGCCAGCAGCCGACAGGGGCTGAACACTGAAGCTTTCTTT.

This clonotype was seen a handful of times. CDR3 region: CSARSRRGGYTF. The CDR3 coding sequence is TGCAGTGCTAGATCGAGGAGGGGTGGCTACACCTTC. The chain couples TRBV20-1 to TRBJ1-2, with D perhaps TRBD1 (5 bases). This CDR3 spans 12 amino acids. Germline-derived CDR1 and CDR2 are DFQATT and SNEGSKA (reference sequence). V was trimmed by 2 bases and J by 7 bases, leaving 11 bases between them.

This rearrangement joins TRBV7-2 to TRBJ1-4, with D hard to call. The CDR3 extends over 14 amino acids. Trimming removed 6 bases at V and 4 bases at J, with 12 bases between. Germline lookup yields CDR1 SGHTA and CDR2 FQGNSA. The CDR3 is CASSRTTVNEKLFF. The CDR3 region has the DNA TGTGCCAGCAGTCGGACCACCGTTAATGAAAAACTGTTTTTT. The full variable domain, with the rest looked up from reference TRBV7-2 and TRBJ1-4, is GAGVSQSPSNKVTEKGKDVELRCDPISGHTALYWYRQSLGQGLEFLIYFQGNSAPDKSGLPSDRFSAERTGGSVSTLTIQRTQQEDSAVYLCASSRTTVNEKLFFGSGTQLSVL.

This clonotype was counted a few times. The chain joins TRBV6-4 to TRBJ2-2; 11 bases agree with TRBD1. V dropped 6 bases and J dropped 7; count of bases not matched to a gene: 4. CDR3 length: 14 residues. The germline V gene encodes CDR1 MRHNA and CDR2 SNTAGT. The CDR3: CASRGQGAGGELFF. CDR3 bases: TGTGCCAGCAGAGGACAGGGGGCAGGCGGGGAGCTGTTTTTT.

This clonotype has a count of ten or more. J is TRBJ2-7 and V is TRBV29-1, with D perhaps matching TRBD2 (6 bases). The CDR3 is 14 amino acids. Germline assignment: CDR1 SQVTM and CDR2 ANQGSEA. Between the trimmed V and J ends, which lost 1 base and 3 bases, there was a span of 13 bases. The CDR3: CSVEGGDPLYEQYF. CDR3 coding DNA: TGCAGCGTTGAAGGGGGGGACCCTCTCTACGAGCAGTACTTC.

The genes are TRBV9 and TRBJ2-3, with 11 nucleotides matching TRBD2. Germline loops: CDR1 SGDLS, CDR2 YYNGEE. Trimming cost V 2 bases and J 2 bases; bases outside gene matches: 1. This CDR3 contains 15 residues. The CDR3 nucleotides read TGTGCCAGCAGCGTTAGCGGGAGGGCCACAGATACGCAGTATTTT. Residues: CASSVSGRATDTQYF.

Concerning this clonotype: One base away lies a much larger clone, so this may be a sequencing read error. V and J are TRBV7-2 and TRBJ2-3, with 8 bases fitting TRBD2. Germline-derived CDR1 and CDR2 are SGHTA and FQGNSA. There are 13 residues in the CDR3. CDR3 sequence reads: CPSSSGTADTQYF. CDR3 nucleotide sequence: TGTCCCAGCAGTAGCGGGACGGCAGATACGCAGTATTTT.

The rearrangement joins TRBV20-1 to TRBJ2-1; D tentatively fits TRBD1 or TRBD2 (5 bases each). CDR3 length equals 15 residues. V was trimmed by 6 bases and J by 0 bases, leaving 15 bases between them. Germline V CDR1 and CDR2: DFQATT, SNEGSKA (reference sequence). The CDR3 nucleotides read TGCAGTGCGGAGCTCGTTGGGGGCTCCTACAATGAGCAGTTCTTC. This codes for CSAELVGGSYNEQFF.

This clonotype appeared a few times. This chain joins TRBV5-4 and TRBJ1-5, with 8 bases fitting TRBD1. This CDR3 is built from 20 residues. Looked up from germline, CDR1 is SGHNT and CDR2 is YYREEE (reference sequence). V trimming: 2 bases; J trimming: 0 bases; junction bases outside the gene matches: 16. The CDR3 DNA reads as TGTGCCAGCAGCTTTTCCCGGCGGACAGGGAGGGATTATAGCAATCAGCCCCAGCATTTT. This translates into CASSFSRRTGRDYSNQPQHF.

Ten or more counts support this clonotype. The rearrangement uses TRBV12-3 or TRBV12-4 and TRBJ2-3; no definite D call. The CDR3 has 12 amino acids. Trimming shortened V by 3 bases and J by 6 bases, and 7 bases separated the two germline ends. Here the CDR3 reads CASSFQSDTQYF. The CDR3 nucleotides read TGTGCCAGCAGTTTTCAGTCCGATACGCAGTATTTT.

With respect to this clonotype: This may arise from a read error, as a much more abundant clone is one base away. The V gene is TRBV20-1, the J gene TRBJ1-5; D not resolved. The CDR3 is made up of 17 amino acids. Germline values: CDR1 DFQATT, CDR2 SNEGSKA (reference sequence). The CDR3 DNA follows: TGCTGTGCTAGAGACGGCGGTCTAATCTATAGCAATCAGCCCCAGCATTTT. Translation gives CCARDGGLIYSNQPQHF.

The V gene is TRBV5-1, the J gene TRBJ2-1; 7 bases match TRBD2. This CDR3 is built from 16 residues. Germline trimming cut 0 bases from V and 9 bases from J; bases unmatched to any gene: 12. From germline, CDR1 is SGHRS and CDR2 YFSETQ. The CDR3 spells CASSLAASGREGEQFF. CDR3 coding DNA: TGCGCCAGCAGCTTGGCGGCTAGCGGACGTGAGGGTGAGCAGTTCTTC.

This clonotype was detected only a few times. The chain combines TRBV20-1 with TRBJ2-1; D is possibly TRBD1 (7 bases). The V gene lost 2 bases and the J gene lost 7 bases, with 27 bases spanning the gap. This CDR3 has 18 residues. CDR1 and CDR2 from the germline V gene are DFQATT and SNEGSKA (reference sequence). The CDR3 DNA is TGCAGTGCTAGAAAGAGGGATGGAGGGGGCCCCCAAGGGAATGAGCAGTTCTTC. It specifies CSARKRDGGGPQGNEQFF.